This TCR beta chain was identified during a study of blood T cell repertoires in COVID-19. Trimming pared 4 bases from V and 7 bases from J, leaving 21 bases between. The CDR3 is 16 amino acids. Germline V lookup: CDR1 SGHRS, CDR2 YFSETQ. Study members were between roughly 18 and 100 years old and lived in 24 US regions. The assay was immunoSEQ multiplex PCR, and TCRdb's table has in-frame clones only and misses some. The sample includes 130,000 or so clones, 84% seen only once; the top ten take 2% to 2.5%. The receptor was derived from a man aged 40-55 years with acute COVID-19. The specimen sequenced was PBMCs or T cells enriched from blood (not recorded which). This chain connects TRBV5-1 to TRBJ2-1; tentative D call: TRBD2 (6 bases). CDR3 residues: CASSLRRAVGGNEQFF. The CDR3 DNA reads TGCGCCAGCAGCCTGCGGAGGGCTGTAGGTGGGAATGAGCAGTTCTTC.